Sequencing of this T cell receptor (beta chain) was carried out in a study of naive and memory T cell subsets. Study-wide points: Over 85% of naive TCR sequences appeared only once, unlike memory subsets.

Both TRBC1 and TRBC2 were covered by a beta constant-region primer of two equimolar oligonucleotides. Nested alpha and beta constant-region primers with the SP2 primer drove four PCR rounds on ligated cDNA. MiXCR, applied by TCRdb to the UMI-ligation and nested PCR reads, yields one record per CDR3 protein. The sample holds approximately 140,000 distinct CDR3 sequences, over 15% seen once. This clonotype has only a few counts. As yet, its antigen is unknown. CDR3 length: 15 amino acids. Trimming took 7 bases from V and 2 from J; bases not matched to a gene: 9. Per germline, CDR1 MDHEN and CDR2 SYDVKM. The rearrangement joins TRBV28 to TRBJ2-7, with 9 nucleotides matching TRBD1. The sequencing input was naive CD4+ T cells from blood. The sequence derives from a human donor in good health. CDR3 region: CASISPGQGTYEQYF. The DNA for the CDR3 is TGTGCCAGCATTTCTCCGGGACAGGGTACCTACGAGCAGTACTTC.